This passage covers 8 T cell receptor beta chains from one sample sequenced in a study of blood T cell repertoires in COVID-19 (TCRdb year 2020). Library creation used the immunoSEQ multiplex PCR assay. This is the immuneACCESS table as TCRdb keeps it, with only in-frame sequences that have V and J called. A part of the clones is gone; compared with another copy, unresolved V genes explain less than half, and the rest is unexplained. This sample comprises under 300,000 clones, around 88% of them detected only once. Roughly 12% of the sample is in the top ten clones. Sample: peripheral blood. These receptors were obtained from an elderly man with acute or convalescent COVID-19.

The V and J genes are TRBV6-5 and TRBJ1-1; a weak D match, TRBD1 (5 bases). The CDR3 has 14 amino acids. V was trimmed by 5 bases and J by 1 base, leaving 11 bases between them. Germline V gene lookup returns CDR1 MNHEY and CDR2 SVGAGI. The CDR3: CASSKMGRNTEAFF. The CDR3, as DNA: TGTGCCAGCAGTAAGATGGGGCGGAACACTGAAGCTTTCTTT.

This chain joins TRBV5-1 and TRBJ2-2; weak D call: TRBD1 (5 bases). This CDR3 region has 15 residues. Germline lookup yields CDR1 SGHRS and CDR2 YFSETQ. Trimming removed 1 base at V and 0 bases at J, with 7 bases between. The CDR3 DNA follows: TGCGCCAGCAGCTTGAGGGGCGCGAACACCGGGGAGCTGTTTTTT. It translates to CASSLRGANTGELFF.

This chain uses TRBV7-3 with TRBJ1-2; 9 bases map to TRBD1. The CDR3 is 14 residues long. With 5 bases clipped from V and 6 bases from J, the junction kept 7 bases outside the gene matches. Germline V CDR1 and CDR2: SGHTA, FQGTGA. The chain's CDR3 is CASSAGQGSDGYTF. The CDR3 region has the DNA TGTGCCAGCAGCGCCGGACAGGGGAGCGATGGCTACACCTTC.

The V call is TRBV19, the J call TRBJ2-1; a possible D gene is TRBD2 (5 bases). V was clipped by 5 bases and J by 5 bases, with 13 bases between them. The CDR3 runs to 14 residues. Looked up from germline, CDR1 is LNHDA and CDR2 is SQIVND (reference sequence). In DNA, the CDR3 is TGTGCCAGTAGTCCCTTAGCGTCGAACAATGAGCAGTTCTTC. Protein: CASSPLASNNEQFF.

This clone was seen once. This chain uses TRBV28 with TRBJ1-1; no definite D call. Trimming took 5 bases from V and 0 from J, leaving 19 bases between them. The V gene's germline CDR1 is MDHEN and CDR2 SYDVKM. The CDR3 totals 17 residues. The CDR3 region is CASSLTTRMGMNTEAFF. The CDR3 DNA reads as TGTGCCAGCAGTCTCACAACCAGGATGGGCATGAACACTGAAGCTTTCTTT.

The chain employs TRBV5-5 and TRBJ2-1; 7 bases map to TRBD1. The CDR3 is made up of 13 amino acids. The trim removed 2 bases at V and 6 bases at J, leaving 2 bases unmatched. Germline values: CDR1 SGHKS, CDR2 YYEKEE (reference sequence). As DNA, the CDR3 is TGTGCCAGCAGCTTTGACAGGGCCAATGAGCAGTTCTTC. Its protein is CASSFDRANEQFF.

This sequence joins TRBV7-9 and TRBJ1-1; D unresolved. V lost 2 bases to trimming and J lost 1 base, with 8 bases between them. The CDR3 loop spans 14 amino acids. CDR1 SEHNR and CDR2 FQNEAQ come from the germline V gene (reference sequence). CDR3 sequence reads: CASSLNIENTEAFF. CDR3 DNA: TGTGCCAGCAGCTTAAATATAGAGAACACTGAAGCTTTCTTT.

V gene TRBV6-5 combines with J gene TRBJ2-7; tentative D call: TRBD2 (5 bases). The CDR3 totals 14 residues. Trimming stripped 6 bases from V and 6 bases from J, with 18 bases between. Per germline, CDR1 MNHEY and CDR2 SVGAGI. CDR3: CASSFDGARGEQYF. For the CDR3, the DNA is TGTGCCAGCAGCTTCGACGGAGCCCGGGGCGAGCAGTACTTC.